The TCR beta chain described here comes from a study of a mutant IDH1 vaccine in newly diagnosed glioma. Time point defined: week 47, end of study. What each vaccine dose contained was 300 ug of mutant IDH1 20-mer peptide, accompanied by topical imiquimod. Between the trimmed V and J ends, which lost 7 bases and 5 bases, there was a span of 11 bases. The CDR3 covers 11 residues. CDR1 and CDR2 (germline): SQVTM, ANQGSEA. In regard to this clone: Its antigen is unknown.

Produced via immunoSEQ multiplex PCR; TCRdb's table is partial and in-frame only. The repertoire includes 30,000 to 40,000 clones, around nine tenths of them detected once, and 5% to 6% sits in the top ten. Here the sequenced sample was PBMCs, taken from a glioma patient whose treatment included an IDH1 peptide vaccine. J is TRBJ1-2 and V is TRBV29-1; D remains unclear. The clonotype comes from a woman between 35 and 50 years old with glioma. DNA for the CDR3: TGCAGCGCGGACGGTGAATATGGCTACACCTTC. Protein sequence: CSADGEYGYTF. Using reference TRBV29-1 and TRBJ1-2 for the parts outside the CDR3, the full variable domain is SAVISQKPSRDICQRGTSLTIQCQVDSQVTMMFWYRQQPGQSLTLIATANQGSEATYESGFVIDKFPISRPNLTFSTLTVSNMSPEDSSIYLCSADGEYGYTFGSGTRLTVV.